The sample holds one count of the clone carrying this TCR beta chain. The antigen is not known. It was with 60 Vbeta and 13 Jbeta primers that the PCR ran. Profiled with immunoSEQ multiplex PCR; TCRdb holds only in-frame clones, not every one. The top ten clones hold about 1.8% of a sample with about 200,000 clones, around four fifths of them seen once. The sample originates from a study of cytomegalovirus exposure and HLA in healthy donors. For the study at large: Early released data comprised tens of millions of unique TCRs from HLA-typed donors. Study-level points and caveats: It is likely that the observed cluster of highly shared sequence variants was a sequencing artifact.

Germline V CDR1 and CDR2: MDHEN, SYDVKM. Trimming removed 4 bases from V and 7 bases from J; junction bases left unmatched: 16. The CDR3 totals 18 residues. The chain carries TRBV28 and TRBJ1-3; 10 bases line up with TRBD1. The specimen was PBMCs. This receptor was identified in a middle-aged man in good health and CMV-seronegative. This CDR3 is CASSSSTGGAFIPNTIYF. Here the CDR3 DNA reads TGTGCCAGCAGTTCCTCGACAGGGGGCGCTTTTATTCCCAACACCATATATTTT.